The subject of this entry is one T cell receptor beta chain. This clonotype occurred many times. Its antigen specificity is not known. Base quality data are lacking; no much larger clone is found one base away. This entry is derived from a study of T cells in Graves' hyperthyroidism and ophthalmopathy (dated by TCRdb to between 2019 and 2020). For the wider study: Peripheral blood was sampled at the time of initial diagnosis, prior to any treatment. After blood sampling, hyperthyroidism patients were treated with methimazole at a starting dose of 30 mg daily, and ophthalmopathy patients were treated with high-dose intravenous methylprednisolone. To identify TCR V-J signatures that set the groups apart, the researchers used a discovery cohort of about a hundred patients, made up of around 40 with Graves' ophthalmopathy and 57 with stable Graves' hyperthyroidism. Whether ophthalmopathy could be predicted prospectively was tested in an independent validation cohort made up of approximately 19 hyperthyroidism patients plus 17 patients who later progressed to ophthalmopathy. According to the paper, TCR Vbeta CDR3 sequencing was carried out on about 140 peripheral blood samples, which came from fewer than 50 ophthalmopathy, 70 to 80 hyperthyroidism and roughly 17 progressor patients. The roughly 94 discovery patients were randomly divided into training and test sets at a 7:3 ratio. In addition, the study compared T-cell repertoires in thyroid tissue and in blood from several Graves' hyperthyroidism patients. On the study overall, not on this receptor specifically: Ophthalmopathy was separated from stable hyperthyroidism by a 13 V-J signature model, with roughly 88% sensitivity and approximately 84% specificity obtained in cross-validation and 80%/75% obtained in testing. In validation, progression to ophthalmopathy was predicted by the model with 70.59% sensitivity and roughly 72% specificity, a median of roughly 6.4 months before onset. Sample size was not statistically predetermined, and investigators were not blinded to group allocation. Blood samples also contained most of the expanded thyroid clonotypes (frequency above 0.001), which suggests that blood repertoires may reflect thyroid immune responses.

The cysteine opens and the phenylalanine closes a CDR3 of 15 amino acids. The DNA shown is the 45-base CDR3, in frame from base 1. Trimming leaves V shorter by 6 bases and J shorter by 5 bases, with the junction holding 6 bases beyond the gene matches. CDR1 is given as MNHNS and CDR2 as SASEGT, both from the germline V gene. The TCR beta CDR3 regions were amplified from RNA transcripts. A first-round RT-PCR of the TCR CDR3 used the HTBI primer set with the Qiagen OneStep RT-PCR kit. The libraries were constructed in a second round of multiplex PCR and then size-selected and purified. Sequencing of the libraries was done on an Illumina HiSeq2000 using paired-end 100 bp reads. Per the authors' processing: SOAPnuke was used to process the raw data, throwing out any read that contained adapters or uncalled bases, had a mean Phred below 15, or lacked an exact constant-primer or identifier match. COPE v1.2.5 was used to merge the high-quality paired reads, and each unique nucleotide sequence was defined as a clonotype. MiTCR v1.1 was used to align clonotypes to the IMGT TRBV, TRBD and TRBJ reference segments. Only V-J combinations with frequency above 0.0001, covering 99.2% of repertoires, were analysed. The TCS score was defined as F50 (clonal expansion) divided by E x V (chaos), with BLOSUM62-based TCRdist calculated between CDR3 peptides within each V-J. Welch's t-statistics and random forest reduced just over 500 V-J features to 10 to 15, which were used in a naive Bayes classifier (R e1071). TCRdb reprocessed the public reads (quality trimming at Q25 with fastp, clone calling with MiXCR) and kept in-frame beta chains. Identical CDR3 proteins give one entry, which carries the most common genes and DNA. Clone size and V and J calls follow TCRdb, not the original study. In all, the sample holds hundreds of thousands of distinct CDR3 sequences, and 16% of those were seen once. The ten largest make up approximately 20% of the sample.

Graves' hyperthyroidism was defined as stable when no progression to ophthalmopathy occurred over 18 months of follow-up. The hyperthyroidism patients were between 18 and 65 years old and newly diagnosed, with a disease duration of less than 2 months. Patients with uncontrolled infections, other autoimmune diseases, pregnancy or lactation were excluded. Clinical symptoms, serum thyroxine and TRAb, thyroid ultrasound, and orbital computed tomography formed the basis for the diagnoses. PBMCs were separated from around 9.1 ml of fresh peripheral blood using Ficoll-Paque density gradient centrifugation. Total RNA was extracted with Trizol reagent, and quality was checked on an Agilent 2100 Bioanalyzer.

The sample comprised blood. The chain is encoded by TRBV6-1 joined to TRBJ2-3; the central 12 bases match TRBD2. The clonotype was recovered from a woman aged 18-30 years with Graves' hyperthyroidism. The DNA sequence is TGTGCCAGCAGACGACTAGCGGGGGAACAAGATACGCAGTATTTT. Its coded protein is CASRRLAGEQDTQYF.